A single sample is the source of the 29 T cell receptor beta chains below, sequenced in a study of Ad26.COV2.S vaccination and SARS-CoV-2 variants. Measured with immunoSEQ multiplex PCR; TCRdb has only the in-frame clones, and not every one. The sample yields some 340,000 clones, 85% seen once. Regarding treatment: some 20 received Ad26.COV2.S at low or high dose, single or two shots; roughly five received placebo; per-sample allocation not given. Samples analyzed were those drawn on day 63 after the first vaccine or placebo injection. The sequences come from peripheral blood, collected in a trial of Ad26.COV2.S vaccine versus placebo. Receptors originate from a person between 18 and 60 years old who received the Ad26.COV2.S COVID-19 vaccine or a placebo.

This chain joins TRBV6-4 and TRBJ2-2, with 9 bases identical to TRBD1. V shed 4 bases, J shed 7 bases, and the junction held 4 bases outside the gene matches. Looked up from germline, CDR1 is MRHNA and CDR2 is SNTAGT. This CDR3 spans 14 amino acids. The DNA of the CDR3 is TGTGCCAGCAGTGCACAGGGGGCAGGCGGGGAGCTGTTTTTT. Its protein is CASSAQGAGGELFF.

The chain has TRBV28 and TRBJ2-3, with 11 bases aligning to TRBD2. Losses at the gene ends were 5 bases for V and 0 bases for J; bases not matched to a gene: 10. The germline CDR1 and CDR2 sequences are MDHEN and SYDVKM. This CDR3 has 18 amino acids. The CDR3 coding sequence is TGTGCCAGCAGTGACCGACTAGCGGGAACCCACAGCACAGATACGCAGTATTTT. Translated, it gives CASSDRLAGTHSTDTQYF.

The chain employs TRBV5-1 and TRBJ2-3; 8 positions agree with TRBD1. The CDR3 sequence is 17 residues long. Germline CDR1 reads SGHRS; CDR2 reads YFSETQ. The trim removed 3 bases at V and 1 base at J, leaving 10 bases unmatched. CDR3 loop: CASSSGTGPVGTDTQYF. DNA for the CDR3: TGCGCCAGCAGCTCCGGGACAGGCCCTGTCGGCACAGATACGCAGTATTTT.

This chain joins TRBV11-1 and TRBJ1-6, with D perhaps matching TRBD1 (5 bases). The CDR3 runs 16 residues. Germline CDR1 SGHAT, CDR2 FQDESV (reference sequence). With 1 base removed from V and 6 bases from J, the gap between germline ends came to 13 bases. CDR3 region: CASSLVRGYGNSPLHF. In DNA form, the CDR3 reads TGTGCCAGCAGCTTAGTACGGGGGTACGGTAATTCACCCCTCCACTTT.

The gene calls are TRBV10-3 and TRBJ1-2; D gene uncertain. This CDR3 spans 14 amino acids. Trimming removed 2 bases at V and 0 bases at J, with 7 bases between. Germline lookup yields CDR1 ENHRY and CDR2 SYGVKD. The chain's CDR3 is CAISEGESNYGYTF. CDR3 in DNA: TGTGCCATCAGTGAGGGGGAATCTAACTATGGCTACACCTTC.

The V call is TRBV6-6, the J call TRBJ1-3; TRBD1 agrees at 7 bases. J was trimmed by 4 bases and V by 5 bases; bases with no gene match: 11. This CDR3 has 16 residues. Germline V lookup: CDR1 MNHNY, CDR2 SVGAGI (reference sequence). The CDR3 sequence: CASSRQGLGSGNTIYF. For the CDR3, the DNA is TGTGCCAGCAGTCGACAGGGTTTGGGATCCGGAAACACCATATATTTT.

The chain couples TRBV10-3 to TRBJ2-2, with 11 bases aligning to TRBD2. CDR1 is ENHRY and CDR2 is SYGVKD in the germline V gene. Trimming cost V 7 bases and J 5 bases; bases outside gene matches: 12. This CDR3 region has 17 residues. CDR3 sequence: CAITGLAGGLKTGELFF. CDR3 DNA: TGTGCCATCACAGGGCTAGCGGGGGGCCTAAAGACCGGGGAGCTGTTTTTT.

The rearrangement joins TRBV11-2 to TRBJ1-3; D is ambiguous. CDR3 length: 16 residues. V lost 5 bases, J lost 0 bases, and 14 bases lay in between. CDR1 and CDR2 (germline): SGHAT, FQNNGV. CDR3 residues: CASSPEHLNSGNTIYF. As DNA, the CDR3 is TGTGCCAGCAGCCCAGAACACCTGAACTCTGGAAACACCATATATTTT.

This CDR3 reads CATSDLPADTQYF. CDR3 in DNA: TGTGCCACCAGTGATTTGCCGGCAGATACGCAGTATTTT. The chain recombines TRBV24-1 with TRBJ2-3; D uncertain. The CDR3 is 13 residues long. The germline V and J ends were trimmed by 0 bases and 4 bases, with 4 bases remaining between them. The germline V gene has CDR1 KGHDR and CDR2 SFDVKD.

The genes are TRBV19 and TRBJ1-5, with D possibly being TRBD1 (6 bases). Trimming took 1 base from V and 4 from J, leaving 14 bases between them. Germline lookup yields CDR1 LNHDA and CDR2 SQIVND (reference sequence). The length of the CDR3 is 16 residues. The CDR3 region is CASSIGDIVYNQPQHF. CDR3 nucleotide sequence: TGTGCCAGTAGTATAGGGGACATCGTTTATAATCAGCCCCAGCATTTT.

The chain has TRBV10-3 and TRBJ1-5, with D unresolved. The V end was cut by 6 bases, the J end by 1 base, with 10 bases between. The CDR3 extends over 14 amino acids. Germline V gives CDR1 ENHRY, CDR2 SYGVKD. CDR3 sequence reads: CAISPDSSNQPQHF. The DNA for the CDR3 is TGTGCCATCAGCCCGGACTCCAGCAATCAGCCCCAGCATTTT.

The chain couples TRBV5-6 to TRBJ1-6; TRBD1 might be the D (5 bases). V lost 5 bases and J lost 7, with 19 bases in between. The CDR3 is 16 residues long. CDR1 and CDR2 (germline): SGHDT, YYEEEE. The CDR3: CASSDSGGTPNSPLHF. DNA of the CDR3: TGTGCCAGCAGTGACAGCGGGGGGACCCCCAATTCACCCCTCCACTTT.

The rearrangement uses TRBV7-2 and TRBJ1-6, with D uncertain. Germline assignment: CDR1 SGHTA and CDR2 FQGNSA. V lost 1 base and J lost 10, with 11 bases in between. The length of the CDR3 is 14 residues. The CDR3 coding sequence is TGTGCCAGCAGCTTAGTACTCGTGGGATCACCCCTCCACTTT. Its translation is CASSLVLVGSPLHF.

For the CDR3, the DNA is TGTGCCAGCAGCCCTCGAGTCCGATCAGGGATGGATTCGGGCGGCTACACCTTC. Translated: CASSPRVRSGMDSGGYTF. The chain joins TRBV4-2 to TRBJ1-2; D might be TRBD1 (5 bases). The ends were cut back, 4 bases at V and 8 bases at J, with 29 bases in the middle. Germline assignment: CDR1 LGHNA and CDR2 YNFKEQ. This CDR3 spans 18 amino acids.

Here the CDR3 DNA reads TGTGCCAGCTCACTGAACACAGGGTCCGACTATGGCTACACCTTC. It encodes CASSLNTGSDYGYTF. The rearrangement joins TRBV18 to TRBJ1-2; perhaps TRBD1 as D (6 bases). CDR3 length equals 15 residues. The germline CDR1 and CDR2 sequences are KGHSH and LQKENI. V shed 4 bases and J shed 3 bases, with 15 bases lying between them.

This chain links TRBV7-2 with TRBJ2-3; 9 bases align to TRBD2. Unmatched junction bases numbered 6, after V lost 3 bases and J lost 2 bases. The CDR3 runs 16 residues. From germline, CDR1 is SGHTA and CDR2 FQGNSA. The CDR3, as DNA: TGTGCCAGCAGCTTCGGGGCGGGGGGGACCACAGATACGCAGTATTTT. Encoded protein: CASSFGAGGTTDTQYF.

The chain combines TRBV5-4 with TRBJ2-5, with D tentatively TRBD1 (5 bases). CDR1 is SGHNT, CDR2 YYREEE, per germline (reference sequence). This CDR3 spans 15 amino acids. V was clipped by 4 bases and J by 2 bases, with 15 bases between them. The CDR3 coding sequence is TGTGCCAGCAGCCCCGGAACGACAGAACAAGAGACCCAGTACTTC. Residues: CASSPGTTEQETQYF. Full variable domain (missing parts from reference TRBV5-4 and TRBJ2-5): ETGVTQSPTHLIKTRGQQVTLRCSSQSGHNTVSWYQQALGQGPQFIFQYYREEENGRGNFPPRFSGLQFPNYSSELNVNALELDDSALYLCASSPGTTEQETQYFGPGTRLLVL.

The rearrangement links TRBV19 to TRBJ1-5, with 8 bases identical to TRBD1. In germline, CDR1 is LNHDA, CDR2 SQIVND (reference sequence). This CDR3 is 17 amino acids long. The V gene end was trimmed by 7 bases and the J gene end by 3 bases; junction bases not matched to a gene: 14. CDR3 DNA sequence: TGTGCCAGTACGGACAGGGAGTTGATTACCCCCAATCAGCCCCAGCATTTT. Residues: CASTDRELITPNQPQHF.

The rearrangement links TRBV3-1 (or the pseudogene TRBV3-2) to TRBJ1-1; no reliable D call. CDR1 is LGHDT and CDR2 is YNNKEL in the germline V gene (reference sequence). V lost 2 bases to trimming and J lost 6 bases, with 7 bases between them. The CDR3 covers 12 residues. The CDR3 here is CASSQMRAEAFF. The CDR3, as DNA: TGTGCCAGCAGCCAAATGAGGGCTGAAGCTTTCTTT.

J is TRBJ2-5 and V is TRBV28; tentatively, D is TRBD2 (5 bases). The CDR3 has 15 residues. With 5 bases removed from V and 3 bases from J, the gap between germline ends came to 16 bases. Germline assignment: CDR1 MDHEN and CDR2 SYDVKM. CDR3 sequence: CASSGLEGRKETQYF. The CDR3 bases are TGTGCCAGCAGTGGATTAGAGGGCCGTAAAGAGACCCAGTACTTC.

The chain joins TRBV2 to TRBJ1-1, with D perhaps matching TRBD1 (5 bases). V lost 3 bases, J lost 3 bases, and 14 bases lay in between. This CDR3 has 15 amino acids. Germline-derived CDR1 and CDR2 are SNHLY and FYNNEI. The CDR3 spells CASSEGPGSDTEAFF. DNA of the CDR3: TGTGCCAGCAGTGAGGGACCGGGTTCGGACACTGAAGCTTTCTTT.

The chain employs TRBV6-5 and TRBJ2-7; the match to TRBD1 covers 9 bases. Germline V CDR1 and CDR2: MNHEY, SVGAGI. V was clipped by 2 bases and J by 3 bases; unmatched bases: 5. This CDR3 has 15 amino acids. CDR3 protein: CASSYPGQGRYEQYF. CDR3 nucleotide sequence: TGTGCCAGCAGTTACCCGGGACAGGGTCGCTACGAGCAGTACTTC.

The chain is built from TRBV30 and TRBJ1-1; possible D gene TRBD1, 6 bases. V lost 4 bases, J lost 0 bases, and 9 bases lay in between. CDR3 length: 13 amino acids. Germline CDR1 GTSNPN, CDR2 SVGIG (reference sequence). The CDR3 here is CAWMGQVNTEAFF. CDR3 DNA sequence: TGTGCCTGGATGGGACAAGTGAACACTGAAGCTTTCTTT.

This clone was seen a single time. The chain employs TRBV19 and TRBJ2-4; 7 nucleotides match TRBD2. Germline V gene data show CDR1 as LNHDA and CDR2 as SQIVND (reference sequence). This CDR3 spans 17 amino acids. V lost 1 base to trimming and J lost 1 base; unmatched junction nucleotides: 7. The CDR3 DNA sequence: TGTGCCAGTAGTATAGTCCCCGGGGGGATTGCCAAAAACATTCAGTACTTC. It codes for CASSIVPGGIAKNIQYF.

J is TRBJ1-2 and V is TRBV7-9, with a possible D match to TRBD1 (5 bases). CDR3 length equals 13 residues. The V gene's germline CDR1 is SEHNR and CDR2 FQNEAQ (reference sequence). V gave up 5 bases and J gave up 8 bases, with 15 bases separating them. CDR3 nucleotides: TGTGCCAGCAGCCTTAGGGTCGAGGGGGGCTACACCTTC. It yields the protein CASSLRVEGGYTF.

The chain uses TRBV29-1 and TRBJ1-2, with unresolved D. This CDR3 is 11 amino acids long. V lost 7 bases and J lost 8, with 14 bases in between. Germline V gives CDR1 SQVTM, CDR2 ANQGSEA. CDR3 DNA: TGCAGCGCCCTGGAGACGAGGGGCTACACCTTC. Its translation: CSALETRGYTF.

The J gene is TRBJ2-5, the V gene TRBV24-1; no firm D call. This CDR3 region has 16 residues. The germline V gene has CDR1 KGHDR and CDR2 SFDVKD. Trimming took off 6 bases at V and 2 bases at J, with 18 bases between the two ends. CDR3 protein: CATSSSVHLPQETQYF. CDR3 nucleotides: TGTGCCACCAGTTCCTCAGTTCACCTCCCACAAGAGACCCAGTACTTC.

J is TRBJ1-5 and V is TRBV5-1; no reliable D call. Germline V gene sequence: CDR1 SGHRS, CDR2 YFSETQ. V gave up 0 bases and J gave up 2 bases, with 12 bases separating them. The CDR3 runs 16 residues. The CDR3 protein is CASSLEAVKGNQPQHF. CDR3 in DNA: TGCGCCAGCAGCTTGGAGGCGGTAAAGGGCAATCAGCCCCAGCATTTT.

The V gene is TRBV4-2, the J gene TRBJ2-7; perhaps TRBD2 as D (5 bases). The CDR3 extends over 16 amino acids. The V gene's germline CDR1 is LGHNA and CDR2 YNFKEQ. Trimming removed 0 bases from V and 0 bases from J, with 12 bases in between. Written as DNA, the CDR3 is TGTGCCAGCAGCCAAGATATAGGGAGCCTCTCCTACGAGCAGTACTTC. This translates into CASSQDIGSLSYEQYF.